This TCR beta chain was sequenced during a study of CXCR3-negative and CXCR3-positive naive CD8 T cells. Findings of the study overall: Each naive subset displayed comparably high diversity, whereas memory CD8+ cells displayed much lower diversity.

As regards this clonotype: Its specificity is not known.

Germline CDR1 reads SGHVS; CDR2 reads FQNEAQ. This CDR3 contains 14 residues. cDNA libraries for TRB were generated by 5' RACE incorporating UMI labels. TCRdb derives one entry per CDR3 protein from the 5' RACE reads, leaving out DNA. The sample is made up of 100,000 to 150,000 distinct CDR3 sequences, and the top ten hold approximately 0.29% of it. The V call is TRBV7-8, the J call TRBJ2-7; TCRdb designates TRBD2, a call that cannot be tested without DNA. The sample consisted of naive CXCR3- CD8+ T cells from blood. Subset noted: CD45RO-CCR7+CD27+CD95- naive CD8+ T cells lacking CXCR3 (TNR3-). The sequence derives from a human donor in good health. Some clones in this sample may be carry-over from other donors' samples. The CDR3 here is CASSLGTRGYEQYF.